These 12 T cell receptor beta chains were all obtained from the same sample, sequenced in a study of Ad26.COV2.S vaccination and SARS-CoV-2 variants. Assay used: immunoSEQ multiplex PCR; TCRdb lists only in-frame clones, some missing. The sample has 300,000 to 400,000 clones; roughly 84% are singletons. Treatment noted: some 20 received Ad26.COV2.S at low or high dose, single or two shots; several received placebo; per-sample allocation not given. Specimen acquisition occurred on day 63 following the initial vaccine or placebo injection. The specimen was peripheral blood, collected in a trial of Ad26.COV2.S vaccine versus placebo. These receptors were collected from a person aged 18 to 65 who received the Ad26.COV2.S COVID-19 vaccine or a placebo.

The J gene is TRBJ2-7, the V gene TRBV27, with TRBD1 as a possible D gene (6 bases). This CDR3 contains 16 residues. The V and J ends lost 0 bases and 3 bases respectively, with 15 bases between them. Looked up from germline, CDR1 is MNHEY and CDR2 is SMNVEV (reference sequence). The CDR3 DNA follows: TGTGCCAGCAGTTTATCTCTGGGGGCCCCACTCTACGAGCAGTACTTC. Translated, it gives CASSLSLGAPLYEQYF.

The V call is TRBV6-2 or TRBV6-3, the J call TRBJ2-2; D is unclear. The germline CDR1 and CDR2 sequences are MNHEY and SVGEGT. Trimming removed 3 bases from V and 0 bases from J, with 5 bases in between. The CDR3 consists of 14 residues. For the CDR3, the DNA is TGTGCCAGCAGTTATAAGGCGAACACCGGGGAGCTGTTTTTT. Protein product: CASSYKANTGELFF.

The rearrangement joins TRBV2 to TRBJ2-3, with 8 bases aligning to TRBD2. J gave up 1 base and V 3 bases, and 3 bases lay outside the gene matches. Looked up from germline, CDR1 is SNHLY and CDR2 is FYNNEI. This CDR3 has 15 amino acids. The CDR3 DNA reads TGTGCCAGCAGTGAGTCGCGGGGGGGCACAGATACGCAGTATTTT. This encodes CASSESRGGTDTQYF.

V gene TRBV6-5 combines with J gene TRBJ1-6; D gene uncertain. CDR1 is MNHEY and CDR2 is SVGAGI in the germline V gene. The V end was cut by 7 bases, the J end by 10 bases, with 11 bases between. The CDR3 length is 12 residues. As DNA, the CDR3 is TGTGCCAGCATGAGGGATTACTCACCCCTCCACTTT. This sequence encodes CASMRDYSPLHF.

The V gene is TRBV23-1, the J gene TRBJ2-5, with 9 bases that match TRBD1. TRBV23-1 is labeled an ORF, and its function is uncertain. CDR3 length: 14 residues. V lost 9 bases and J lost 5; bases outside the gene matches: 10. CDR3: CARDRDRALETQYF. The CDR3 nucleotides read TGCGCCAGGGACCGGGACAGGGCGCTGGAGACCCAGTACTTC.

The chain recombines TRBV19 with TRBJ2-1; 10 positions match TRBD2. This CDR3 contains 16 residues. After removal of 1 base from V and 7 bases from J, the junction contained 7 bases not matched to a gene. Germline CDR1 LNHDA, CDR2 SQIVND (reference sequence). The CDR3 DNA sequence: TGTGCCAGTAGTATAGTAGCTAGCGGGGGTCTAAATGAGCAGTTCTTC. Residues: CASSIVASGGLNEQFF.

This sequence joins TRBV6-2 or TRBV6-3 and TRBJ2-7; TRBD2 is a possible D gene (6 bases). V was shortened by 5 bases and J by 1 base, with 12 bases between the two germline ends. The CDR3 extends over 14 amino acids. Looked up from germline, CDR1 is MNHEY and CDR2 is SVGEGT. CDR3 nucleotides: TGTGCCAGCAGTGATTTGCGGGGATCCTACGAGCAGTACTTC. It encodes CASSDLRGSYEQYF.

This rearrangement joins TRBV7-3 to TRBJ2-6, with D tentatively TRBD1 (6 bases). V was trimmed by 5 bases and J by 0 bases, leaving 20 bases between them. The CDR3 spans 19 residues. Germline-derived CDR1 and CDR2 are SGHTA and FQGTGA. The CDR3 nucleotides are TGTGCCAGCAGCGAGACCCGACAGGACCCCTACTCTGGGGCCAACGTCCTGACTTTC. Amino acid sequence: CASSETRQDPYSGANVLTF. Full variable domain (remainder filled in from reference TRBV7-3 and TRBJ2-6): GAGVSQTPSNKVTEKGKYVELRCDPISGHTALYWYRQSLGQGPEFLIYFQGTGAADDSGLPNDRFFAVRPEGSVSTLKIQRTERGDSAVYLCASSETRQDPYSGANVLTFGAGSRLTVL.

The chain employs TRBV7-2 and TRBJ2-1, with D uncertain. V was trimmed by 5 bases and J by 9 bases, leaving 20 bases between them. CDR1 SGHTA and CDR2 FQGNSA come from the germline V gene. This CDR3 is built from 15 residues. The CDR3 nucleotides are TGTGCCAGCAGCCGTATAGACGGATACGATGCTGAGCAGTTCTTC. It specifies CASSRIDGYDAEQFF.

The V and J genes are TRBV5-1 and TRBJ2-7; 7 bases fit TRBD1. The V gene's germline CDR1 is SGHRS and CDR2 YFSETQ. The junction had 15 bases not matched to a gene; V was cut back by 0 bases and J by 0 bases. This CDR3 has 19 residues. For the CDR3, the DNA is TGCGCCAGCAGCTTGGCCGGGACAGCCTATTCCTCAGGCTCCTACGAGCAGTACTTC. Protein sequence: CASSLAGTAYSSGSYEQYF.

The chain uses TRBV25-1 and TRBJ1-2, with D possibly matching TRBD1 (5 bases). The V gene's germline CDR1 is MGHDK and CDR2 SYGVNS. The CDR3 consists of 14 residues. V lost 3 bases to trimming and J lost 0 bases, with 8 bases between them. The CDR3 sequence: CASSEGLSNYGYTF. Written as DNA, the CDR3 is TGTGCCAGCAGTGAGGGACTTTCTAACTATGGCTACACCTTC.

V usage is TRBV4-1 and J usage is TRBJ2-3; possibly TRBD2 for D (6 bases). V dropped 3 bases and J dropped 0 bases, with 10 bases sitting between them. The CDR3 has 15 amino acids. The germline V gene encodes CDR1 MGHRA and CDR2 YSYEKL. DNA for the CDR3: TGCGCCAGCAGCCATGGAGGGGCTAGCACAGATACGCAGTATTTT. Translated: CASSHGGASTDTQYF.